This TCR beta chain was sequenced for a study of blood T cell repertoires in COVID-19. Study as a whole: Acute and convalescent COVID-19 specimens originated in the United States, Italy and Spain. The cDNA or gDNA used as material had been derived from T cells, B-cell-depleted T cells, or PBMCs.

The CDR3 has 10 amino acids. Trimming removed 6 bases from V and 10 bases from J, with 7 bases in between. Germline CDR1 and CDR2: MNHEY and SVGAGI. This clone was detected only once. Authors' analysis steps: Amplification of reference gene primers provided the estimated nucleated cell counts. Some clones are missing from TCRdb's copy, which holds only in-frame ones; the method was immunoSEQ multiplex PCR. The V and J calls and clone size come from that table; D and trimming were worked out from the DNA. The sample has about 300,000 clones; around 89% are singletons. Source material: peripheral blood. The rearrangement joins TRBV6-5 to TRBJ2-1, with D perhaps TRBD1 (5 bases). This clonotype was sampled from a man in his forties or fifties with acute or convalescent COVID-19. CDR3: CASRGVEQFF. The CDR3 coding sequence is TGTGCCAGCAGAGGGGTCGAGCAGTTCTTC.